The entry below gives a single TCR beta chain sequence along with its context. Its matching antigen is unknown. These data originate in a study of OX40 agonist ivuxolimab in advanced cancers. The germline gives CDR1 MDHEN, CDR2 SYDVKM. J lost 11 bases, V lost 6 bases, and 8 bases had no gene match. The CDR3 loop spans 14 amino acids. Whole-study findings and limits: It was also the case that some nonresponders had low normalized T-cell clonal expansion.

Here immunoSEQ multiplex PCR was the method, and the copy in TCRdb shows in-frame clones only, minus some. The sample gives under 70,000 clones, 80% to 90% of which show up once; roughly 1.2% is in the top ten. The sequence was collected from an adult with an advanced solid tumor such as melanoma, head and neck, liver or kidney cancer. Sequences were derived from CD4+ or CD8+ T cells sorted from blood, sampled in a trial of the OX40 agonist ivuxolimab. This chain links TRBV28 with TRBJ1-6; 9 nucleotides line up with TRBD1. CDR3 coding DNA: TGTGCCAGCAGGACTCCGGGACAGGGTACACCCCTCCACTTT. This encodes CASRTPGQGTPLHF.